The 28 T cell receptor beta chains reported below all come from one sample, sequenced in a study of control samples from healthy donors and cancer patients. Measured with immunoSEQ multiplex PCR; TCRdb has only the in-frame clones, and not every one. Of 90,000 to 150,000 clones in the sample, roughly 90% were seen once. Sequenced sample: blood. Receptors were obtained from a man aged 50 to 59 in good health.

The rearrangement links TRBV19 to TRBJ1-1, with a tentative D call TRBD1 (5 bases). V gave up 3 bases and J gave up 7 bases, with 27 bases separating them. The CDR3 loop spans 18 amino acids. Germline CDR1 LNHDA, CDR2 SQIVND (reference sequence). CDR3 nucleotide sequence: TGTGCCAGTAGTATCCGCCTAGAGGGAGTGTGGGGCGGGGGTGAAGCTTTCTTT. It specifies CASSIRLEGVWGGGEAFF. The variable domain in full, with the rest retrieved from reference TRBV19 and TRBJ1-1, is DGGITQSPKYLFRKEGQNVTLSCEQNLNHDAMYWYRQDPGQGLRLIYYSQIVNDFQKGDIAEGYSVSREKKESFPLTVTSAQKNPTAFYLCASSIRLEGVWGGGEAFFGQGTRLTVV.

This clone was recorded once. Other DNA sequences within the sample encode an identical CDR3. The V and J genes are TRBV14 and TRBJ2-5, with TRBD1 identical over 7 bases. Germline trimming cut 0 bases from V and 3 bases from J; bases unmatched to any gene: 7. Germline CDR1 and CDR2: SGHDN and FVKESK. CDR3 length: 16 residues. This chain's CDR3 is CASSQDLVTGEETQYF. CDR3 bases: TGTGCCAGCAGCCAAGATTTAGTCACAGGGGAAGAGACCCAGTACTTC. The variable domain in full, completed from reference TRBV14 and TRBJ2-5, reads EAGVTQFPSHSVIEKGQTVTLRCDPISGHDNLYWYRRVMGKEIKFLLHFVKESKQDESGMPNNRFLAERTGGTYSTLKVQPAELEDSGVYFCASSQDLVTGEETQYFGPGTRLLVL.

This chain joins TRBV5-5 and TRBJ1-5, with D uncertain. The CDR3 has 13 amino acids. V was pared by 0 bases and J by 6 bases, with 7 bases between. Germline V CDR1 and CDR2: SGHKS, YYEKEE (reference sequence). The CDR3 sequence: CASSLDVGQPQHF. In DNA form, the CDR3 reads TGTGCCAGCAGCTTGGATGTCGGTCAGCCCCAGCATTTT.

The chain employs TRBV12-3 or TRBV12-4 and TRBJ2-7; perhaps TRBD1 as D (6 bases). Trimming pared 4 bases from V and 9 bases from J, leaving 16 bases between. The CDR3 sequence is 13 residues long. CDR3 sequence reads: CASSSHRQAGQYF. In DNA, the CDR3 is TGTGCCAGCAGTTCGCACAGACAGGCGGGGCAGTACTTC.

In this sample, this clone turned up once. The CDR3 sequence: CAWETAGNTEAFF. In nucleotides, the CDR3 is TGTGCCTGGGAGACAGCGGGTAACACTGAAGCTTTCTTT. V is TRBV30 and J is TRBJ1-1; tentatively, D is TRBD1 (5 bases). V lost 5 bases and J 2 bases, leaving 12 bases between the germline ends. This CDR3 spans 13 amino acids. From germline, CDR1 is GTSNPN and CDR2 SVGIG (reference sequence). Drawing the rest from reference TRBV30 and TRBJ1-1, the complete variable domain is SQTIHQWPATLVQPVGSPLSLECTVEGTSNPNLYWYRQAAGRGLQLLFYSVGIGQISSEVPQNLSASRPQDRQFILSSKKLLLSDSGFYLCAWETAGNTEAFFGQGTRLTVV.

The chain combines TRBV4-1 with TRBJ1-1; D is ambiguous. There are 13 residues in the CDR3. Germline V gene lookup returns CDR1 MGHRA and CDR2 YSYEKL. V shed 8 bases and J shed 1 base, with 11 bases lying between them. CDR3 protein: CASAGWKNTEAFF. DNA for the CDR3: TGCGCCAGCGCGGGGTGGAAGAACACTGAAGCTTTCTTT.

This clone was seen once. The rearrangement links TRBV2 to TRBJ1-2, with a weak D call TRBD1 (5 bases). This CDR3 is built from 13 residues. The germline V gene has CDR1 SNHLY and CDR2 FYNNEI. V lost 3 bases to trimming and J lost 8 bases, with 13 bases between them. The CDR3 region is CASSERERGGYTF. CDR3 bases: TGTGCCAGCAGTGAGAGGGAGAGGGGCGGCTACACCTTC. Supplemented by reference TRBV2 and TRBJ1-2, the full variable domain reads EPEVTQTPSHQVTQMGQEVILRCVPISNHLYFYWYRQILGQKVEFLVSFYNNEISEKSEIFDDQFSVERPDGSNFTLKIRSTKLEDSAMYFCASSERERGGYTFGSGTRLTVV.

The V gene is TRBV19, the J gene TRBJ2-7, with 10 nucleotides matching TRBD1. This CDR3 region has 16 residues. J was trimmed by 3 bases and V by 5 bases; bases with no gene match: 10. CDR1 and CDR2 (germline): LNHDA, SQIVND (reference sequence). The CDR3 nucleotides read TGTGCCAGTAGTGGAGACAGGGGGCGATCCCTCTACGAGCAGTACTTC. Translated, it gives CASSGDRGRSLYEQYF.

CDR3 loop: CASSQTDRGGYTF. In DNA form, the CDR3 reads TGTGCCAGCAGCCAAACGGACAGGGGTGGCTACACCTTC. This chain joins TRBV6-5 and TRBJ1-2, with 9 bases identical to TRBD1. Germline V gene sequence: CDR1 MNHEY, CDR2 SVGAGI. This CDR3 is built from 13 residues. With 6 bases clipped from V and 7 bases from J, the junction kept 6 bases outside the gene matches.

The chain joins TRBV6-2 or TRBV6-3 to TRBJ1-5; unclear D gene. This CDR3 comprises 15 residues. Germline-derived CDR1 and CDR2 are MNHEY and SVGEGT. The V end lost 0 bases, the J end lost 0 bases, and 6 bases lay between the germline ends. For the CDR3, the DNA is TGTGCCAGCAGTTACTCGAGGCTTAGCAATCAGCCCCAGCATTTT. Amino acid sequence: CASSYSRLSNQPQHF.

This clone has just a few counts. The DNA of the CDR3 is TGTGCCAGCAGTTACGGAACTAATGTGCCCCAGCATTTT. This sequence encodes CASSYGTNVPQHF. This chain joins TRBV6-5 and TRBJ1-5; D call uncertain. CDR1 is MNHEY and CDR2 is SVGAGI in the germline V gene. V lost 2 bases and J lost 9, with 11 bases in between. The CDR3 has 13 residues.

V usage is TRBV9 and J usage is TRBJ2-5; D ambiguous. The germline V gene encodes CDR1 SGDLS and CDR2 YYNGEE. Between the trimmed V and J ends, which lost 4 bases and 2 bases, there was a span of 12 bases. CDR3 length equals 14 residues. Here the CDR3 DNA reads TGTGCCAGCAGCTCCCCTCAGGAACAAGAGACCCAGTACTTC. It is translated as CASSSPQEQETQYF.

The rearrangement links TRBV5-4 to TRBJ2-3; 9 positions match TRBD2. The ends lost 3 bases at V and 6 bases at J; junction bases unmatched: 5. The CDR3 runs to 14 residues. Germline values: CDR1 SGHNT, CDR2 YYREEE (reference sequence). The CDR3 here is CASSSGLAPDTQYF. For the CDR3, the DNA is TGTGCCAGCAGCTCGGGACTAGCCCCGGATACGCAGTATTTT.

CDR3 protein: CASSIVGQTRTGELFF. The CDR3 DNA reads as TGTGCCAGTAGTATAGTGGGCCAAACAAGGACCGGGGAGCTGTTTTTT. The rearrangement joins TRBV19 to TRBJ2-2, with D unresolved. This CDR3 comprises 16 residues. V was cut by 1 base and J by 5 bases, with 14 bases left in between. Per germline, CDR1 LNHDA and CDR2 SQIVND (reference sequence).

This clone was seen once. The V call is TRBV6-5, the J call TRBJ1-4; 8 nucleotides align to TRBD1. This CDR3 comprises 14 residues. With V trimmed by 5 bases and J by 6 bases, 5 bases remained unmatched. CDR1 MNHEY and CDR2 SVGAGI come from the germline V gene. CDR3 protein: CASSMDRDHEKLFF. The CDR3 nucleotides read TGTGCCAGCAGTATGGACAGGGACCATGAAAAACTGTTTTTT.

The chain joins TRBV5-8 to TRBJ1-1; D perhaps matches TRBD1 (6 bases). CDR1 SGHTS and CDR2 YDEGEE come from the germline V gene. There are 17 residues in the CDR3. Trimming took off 4 bases at V and 1 base at J, with 20 bases between the two ends. CDR3 nucleotides: TGTGCCAGCAGCCCCTGGGGGCAGGGGCCAACGAACACTGAAGCTTTCTTT. The encoded protein is CASSPWGQGPTNTEAFF.

The chain links TRBV15 to TRBJ1-4; D is unclear. Germline V gene sequence: CDR1 LNHNV, CDR2 YYDKDF (reference sequence). The V end lost 9 bases, the J end lost 7 bases, and 15 bases lay between the germline ends. The CDR3 length is 13 residues. The CDR3 sequence: CATKAKGGEKLFF. CDR3 DNA: TGTGCCACTAAAGCTAAGGGAGGTGAAAAACTGTTTTTT.

This chain connects TRBV24-1 to TRBJ2-5, with D uncertain. The CDR3 spans 15 residues. V gave up 4 bases and J gave up 5 bases, with 16 bases separating them. The germline CDR1 and CDR2 sequences are KGHDR and SFDVKD. The CDR3 coding sequence is TGTGCCACCAGTGAGCCGCGAGGAGATGGGGAGACCCAGTACTTC. The encoded protein is CATSEPRGDGETQYF.

This chain joins TRBV7-9 and TRBJ1-5; no definite D call. The CDR3 runs to 15 residues. Germline CDR1 and CDR2: SEHNR and FQNEAQ (reference sequence). The V end was cut by 5 bases, the J end by 0 bases, with 11 bases between. CDR3 loop: CASSPRGNSNQPQHF. The CDR3 region has the DNA TGTGCCAGCAGCCCTCGGGGAAATAGCAATCAGCCCCAGCATTTT.

The chain links TRBV28 to TRBJ1-5; weak D call: TRBD1 (5 bases). Deletions cut 7 bases from V and 7 bases from J, with 20 bases between. CDR1 and CDR2 (germline): MDHEN, SYDVKM. The CDR3 spans 15 residues. The CDR3 protein is CASTFVGRSGQPQHF. The CDR3 nucleotides read TGTGCCAGCACCTTTGTGGGACGGTCAGGGCAGCCCCAGCATTTT.

This chain connects TRBV7-2 to TRBJ1-1; D might be TRBD1 (5 bases). This CDR3 is built from 13 residues. Trimming took off 0 bases at V and 6 bases at J, with 8 bases between the two ends. Germline-derived CDR1 and CDR2 are SGHTA and FQGNSA. In DNA, the CDR3 is TGTGCCAGCAGCTTAGCGGGGCAGTCTGAAGCTTTCTTT. Amino acids: CASSLAGQSEAFF.

This chain connects TRBV3-1 (or the pseudogene TRBV3-2) to TRBJ1-3, with a possible D match to TRBD1 (6 bases). From germline, CDR1 is LGHDT and CDR2 YNNKEL (reference sequence). Trimming left V 7 bases short and J 0 bases short, with 10 bases between. The CDR3 extends over 14 amino acids. The CDR3 reads CASTRGGSGNTIYF. CDR3 sequence (DNA): TGTGCCAGCACCAGGGGAGGCTCTGGAAACACCATATATTTT.

This clone came up once. The chain uses TRBV5-6 and TRBJ1-5; tentatively, D is TRBD1 (5 bases). V lost 0 bases and J lost 7, with 17 bases in between. Germline CDR1 reads SGHDT; CDR2 reads YYEEEE. CDR3 length: 16 residues. The CDR3 region is CASSLAAGSGNQPQHF. The CDR3 nucleotides read TGTGCCAGCAGCTTGGCCGCGGGTTCAGGGAACCAGCCCCAGCATTTT.

Notes on this clone: Other nucleotide sequences in the sample specify the same CDR3. This chain connects TRBV3-1 (or the pseudogene TRBV3-2) to TRBJ1-6; D uncertain. CDR3 length: 12 residues. Trimming took 1 base from V and 6 from J, leaving 1 base between them. Germline V CDR1 and CDR2: LGHDT, YNNKEL (reference sequence). CDR3 DNA: TGTGCCAGCAGCCAAGCTAATTCACCCCTCCACTTT. Translating it yields CASSQANSPLHF.

The CDR3 DNA is TGTGCCAGCTCACCAGGGTCGGACGTTAGCAATCAGCCCCAGCATTTT. Translating it yields CASSPGSDVSNQPQHF. This chain links TRBV18 with TRBJ1-5; the D is unclear. Germline V gene sequence: CDR1 KGHSH, CDR2 LQKENI. The CDR3 is made up of 16 amino acids. V dropped 2 bases and J dropped 0 bases, with 11 bases sitting between them.

The J gene is TRBJ1-4, the V gene TRBV2; 9 positions match TRBD1. CDR1 is SNHLY and CDR2 is FYNNEI in the germline V gene. Unmatched junction bases numbered 13, after V lost 7 bases and J lost 10 bases. The CDR3 runs to 15 residues. Here the CDR3 reads CASNSLDRGVGKLFF. In nucleotides, the CDR3 is TGTGCCAGCAACTCCCTGGACAGGGGTGTCGGAAAACTGTTTTTT.

The J gene is TRBJ2-2, the V gene TRBV5-1, with 9 positions matching TRBD1. V dropped 0 bases and J dropped 7; count of bases not matched to a gene: 4. The CDR3 is 15 residues long. Germline V gene sequence: CDR1 SGHRS, CDR2 YFSETQ. DNA of the CDR3: TGCGCCAGCAGCTTGGGACAGGGGGGCCTCGGGGAGCTGTTTTTT. It is translated as CASSLGQGGLGELFF. Variable domain in full (rest from reference TRBV5-1 and TRBJ2-2): KAGVTQTPRYLIKTRGQQVTLSCSPISGHRSVSWYQQTPGQGLQFLFEYFSETQRNKGNFPGRFSGRQFSNSRSEMNVSTLELGDSALYLCASSLGQGGLGELFFGEGSRLTVL.

The chain recombines TRBV4-1 with TRBJ1-3; TRBD1 matches 8 bases. Germline lookup yields CDR1 MGHRA and CDR2 YSYEKL. V lost 0 bases, J lost 0 bases, and 13 bases stayed unmatched. The CDR3 has 20 residues. The chain's CDR3 is CASSQDSRGQGAYSGNTIYF. The DNA for the CDR3 is TGCGCCAGCAGCCAAGATAGCCGCGGTCAGGGGGCCTACTCTGGAAACACCATATATTTT.